The T cell receptor beta chain described here comes from a study of Ad26.COV2.S vaccination and SARS-CoV-2 variants. Study outcomes and limitations: It was vaccine recipients, not placebo recipients, who had the higher spike-specific TCR breadth. Participants given vaccine showed non-spike TCR breadth similar to that of placebo recipients.

Assay used: immunoSEQ multiplex PCR; TCRdb lists only in-frame clones, some missing. The sample has roughly 510,000 clones; roughly 89% are singletons. Only one count was recorded for this clone. As yet, its antigen is unknown. Trimming took 0 bases from V and 0 from J, leaving 5 bases between them. The CDR3 runs to 14 residues. In germline, CDR1 is LGHNA, CDR2 YNFKEQ. Regarding treatment: about 20 received Ad26.COV2.S at low or high dose, single or two shots; roughly five received placebo; per-sample allocation not given. Sampling was done on day 63 after the first vaccine or placebo injection. This Boston cohort included adults aged 18-55 years. Immunization relied on an Ad26 vector, which expressed Wuhan-strain SARS-CoV-2 spike.

This sample comprised peripheral blood, obtained in a trial of Ad26.COV2.S vaccine versus placebo. The sequence derives from a person between 18 and 60 years old who received the Ad26.COV2.S COVID-19 vaccine or a placebo. The gene calls are TRBV4-2 and TRBJ1-1; D gene unclear. The CDR3 spells CASSQDSLNTEAFF. For the CDR3, the DNA is TGTGCCAGCAGCCAAGATAGTCTGAACACTGAAGCTTTCTTT.